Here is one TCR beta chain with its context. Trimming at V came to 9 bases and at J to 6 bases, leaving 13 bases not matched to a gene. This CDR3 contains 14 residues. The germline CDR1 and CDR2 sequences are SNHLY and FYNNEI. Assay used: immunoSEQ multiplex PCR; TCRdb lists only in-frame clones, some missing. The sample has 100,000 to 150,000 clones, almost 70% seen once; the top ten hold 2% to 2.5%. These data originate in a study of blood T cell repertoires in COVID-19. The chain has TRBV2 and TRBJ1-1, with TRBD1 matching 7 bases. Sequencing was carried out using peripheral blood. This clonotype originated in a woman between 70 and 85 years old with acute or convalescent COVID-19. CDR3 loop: CARLLPGQKPEAFF. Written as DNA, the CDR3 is TGTGCCAGACTCCTGCCGGGACAGAAGCCTGAAGCTTTCTTT.